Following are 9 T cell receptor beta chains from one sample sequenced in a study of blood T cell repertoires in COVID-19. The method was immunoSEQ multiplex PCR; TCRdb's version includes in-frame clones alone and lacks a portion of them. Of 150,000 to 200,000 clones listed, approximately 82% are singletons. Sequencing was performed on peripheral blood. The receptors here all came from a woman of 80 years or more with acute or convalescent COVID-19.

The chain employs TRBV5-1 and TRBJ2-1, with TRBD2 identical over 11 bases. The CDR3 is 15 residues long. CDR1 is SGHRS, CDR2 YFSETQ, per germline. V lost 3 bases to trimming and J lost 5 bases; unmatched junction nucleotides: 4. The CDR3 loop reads CASSSTSGANNEQFF. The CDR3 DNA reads TGCGCCAGCAGCTCGACTAGCGGGGCTAACAATGAGCAGTTCTTC.

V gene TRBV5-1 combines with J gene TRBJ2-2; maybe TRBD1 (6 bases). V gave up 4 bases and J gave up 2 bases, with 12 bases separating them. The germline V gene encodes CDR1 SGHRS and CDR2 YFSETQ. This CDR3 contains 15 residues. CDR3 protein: CASSAGTPNTGELFF. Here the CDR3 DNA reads TGCGCCAGCAGCGCCGGGACACCCAACACCGGGGAGCTGTTTTTT.

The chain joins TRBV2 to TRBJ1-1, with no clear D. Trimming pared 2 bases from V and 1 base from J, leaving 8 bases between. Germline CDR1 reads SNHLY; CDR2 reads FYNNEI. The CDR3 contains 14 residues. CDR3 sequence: CASSETTWNTEAFF. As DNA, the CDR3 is TGTGCCAGCAGTGAAACAACCTGGAACACTGAAGCTTTCTTT.

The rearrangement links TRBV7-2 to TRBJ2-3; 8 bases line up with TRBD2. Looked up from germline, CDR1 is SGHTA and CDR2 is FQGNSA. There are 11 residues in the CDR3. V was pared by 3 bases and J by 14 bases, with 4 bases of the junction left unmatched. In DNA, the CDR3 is TGTGCCAGCAGCTTGCGGGGGGCGGGGTATTTT. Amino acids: CASSLRGAGYF.

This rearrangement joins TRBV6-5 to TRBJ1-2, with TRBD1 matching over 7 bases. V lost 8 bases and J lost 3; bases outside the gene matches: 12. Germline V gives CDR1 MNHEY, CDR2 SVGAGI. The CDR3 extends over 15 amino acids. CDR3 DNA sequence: TGTGCCAGCTCACTACGAGCAGGGGGTGACTATGGCTACACCTTC. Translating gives CASSLRAGGDYGYTF.

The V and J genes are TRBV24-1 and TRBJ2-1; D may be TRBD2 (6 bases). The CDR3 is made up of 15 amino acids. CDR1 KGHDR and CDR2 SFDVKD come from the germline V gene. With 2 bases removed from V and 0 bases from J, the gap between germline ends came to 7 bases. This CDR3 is CATSDSGGSYNEQFF. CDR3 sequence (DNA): TGTGCCACCAGTGATTCCGGGGGCTCCTACAATGAGCAGTTCTTC.

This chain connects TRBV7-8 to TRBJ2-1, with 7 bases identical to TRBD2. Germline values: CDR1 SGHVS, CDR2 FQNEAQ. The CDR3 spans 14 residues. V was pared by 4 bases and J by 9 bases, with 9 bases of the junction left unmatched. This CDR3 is CASSSTSRTREQFF. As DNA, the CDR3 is TGTGCCAGCAGCTCGACTAGCAGGACCCGTGAGCAGTTCTTC.

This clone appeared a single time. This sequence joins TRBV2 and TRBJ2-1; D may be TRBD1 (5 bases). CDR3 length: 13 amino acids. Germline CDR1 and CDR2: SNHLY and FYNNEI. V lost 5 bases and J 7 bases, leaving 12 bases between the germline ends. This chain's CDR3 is CASSNIQANEQFF. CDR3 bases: TGTGCCAGCAGTAATATACAGGCGAATGAGCAGTTCTTC.

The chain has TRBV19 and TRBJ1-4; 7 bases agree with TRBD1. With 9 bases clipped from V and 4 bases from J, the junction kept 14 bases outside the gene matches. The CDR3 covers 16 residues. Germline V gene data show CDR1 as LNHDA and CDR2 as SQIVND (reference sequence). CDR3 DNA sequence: TGTGCCAGCAGATCGACAGGGATGCTAAGTAATGAAAAACTGTTTTTT. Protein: CASRSTGMLSNEKLFF.